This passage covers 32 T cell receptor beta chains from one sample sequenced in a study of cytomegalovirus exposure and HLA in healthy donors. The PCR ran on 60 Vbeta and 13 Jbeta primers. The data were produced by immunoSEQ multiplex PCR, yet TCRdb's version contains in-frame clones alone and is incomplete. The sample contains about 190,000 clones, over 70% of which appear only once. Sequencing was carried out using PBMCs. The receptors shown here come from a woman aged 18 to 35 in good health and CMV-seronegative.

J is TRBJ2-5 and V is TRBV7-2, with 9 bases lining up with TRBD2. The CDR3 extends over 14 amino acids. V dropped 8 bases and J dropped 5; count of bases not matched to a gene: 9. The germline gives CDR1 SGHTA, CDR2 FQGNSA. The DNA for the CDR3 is TGTGCCAGCGGGGTAGCGGGAGTTTTTGAGACCCAGTACTTC. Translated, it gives CASGVAGVFETQYF.

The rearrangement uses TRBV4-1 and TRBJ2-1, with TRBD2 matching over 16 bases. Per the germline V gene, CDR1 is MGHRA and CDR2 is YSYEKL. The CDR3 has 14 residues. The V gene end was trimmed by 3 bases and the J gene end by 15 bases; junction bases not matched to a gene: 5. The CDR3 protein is CASSHLGTSGGVFF. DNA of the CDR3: TGCGCCAGCAGCCACCTTGGGACTAGCGGGGGGGTGTTCTTC.

The CDR3 reads CASSLELQETQYF. As DNA, the CDR3 is TGTGCCAGCAGTTTAGAGCTTCAAGAGACCCAGTACTTC. The V call is TRBV2, the J call TRBJ2-5; D unresolved. The CDR3 is 13 amino acids. The germline V gene encodes CDR1 SNHLY and CDR2 FYNNEI. The ends were cut back, 5 bases at V and 2 bases at J, with 9 bases in the middle.

The CDR3 protein is CASSLTSGRYGYEQYF. Written as DNA, the CDR3 is TGTGCCAGCAGTTTGACTAGCGGGAGATACGGCTACGAGCAGTACTTC. The J gene is TRBJ2-7, the V gene TRBV27, with 12 bases lining up with TRBD2. The V segment lost 3 bases and the J segment 3 bases; nucleotides outside the gene matches: 6. Germline V gives CDR1 MNHEY, CDR2 SMNVEV (reference sequence). The CDR3 spans 16 residues.

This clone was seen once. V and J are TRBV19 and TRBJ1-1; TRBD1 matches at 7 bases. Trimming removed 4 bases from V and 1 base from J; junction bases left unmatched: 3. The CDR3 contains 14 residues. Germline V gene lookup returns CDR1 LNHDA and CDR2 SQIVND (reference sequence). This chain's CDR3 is CASSKRTGNTEAFF. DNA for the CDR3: TGTGCCAGTAGTAAACGGACAGGGAACACTGAAGCTTTCTTT.

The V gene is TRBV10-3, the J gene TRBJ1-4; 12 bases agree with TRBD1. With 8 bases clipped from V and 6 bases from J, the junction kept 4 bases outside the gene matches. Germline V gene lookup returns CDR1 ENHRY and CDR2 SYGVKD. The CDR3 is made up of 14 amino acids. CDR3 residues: CAIGDRGRDEKLFF. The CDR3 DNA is TGTGCCATCGGGGACAGGGGGCGAGATGAAAAACTGTTTTTT.

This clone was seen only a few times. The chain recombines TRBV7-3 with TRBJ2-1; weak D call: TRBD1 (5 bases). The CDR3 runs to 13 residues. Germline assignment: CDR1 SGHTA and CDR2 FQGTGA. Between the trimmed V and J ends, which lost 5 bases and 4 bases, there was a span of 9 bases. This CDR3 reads CASSLDTYNEQFF. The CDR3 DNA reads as TGTGCCAGCAGCCTGGACACATACAATGAGCAGTTCTTC.

DNA of the CDR3: TGTGCCAGCAGCTTAAATACGGGACTAGCGGGGGGGTACCCTTCGAATGACAATGAGCAGTTCTTC. Amino acid sequence: CASSLNTGLAGGYPSNDNEQFF. The chain couples TRBV13 to TRBJ2-1; 16 positions agree with TRBD2. V was clipped by 2 bases and J by 5 bases; unmatched bases: 18. CDR1 is PRHDT and CDR2 is FYEKMQ in the germline V gene (reference sequence). The CDR3 sequence is 22 residues long.

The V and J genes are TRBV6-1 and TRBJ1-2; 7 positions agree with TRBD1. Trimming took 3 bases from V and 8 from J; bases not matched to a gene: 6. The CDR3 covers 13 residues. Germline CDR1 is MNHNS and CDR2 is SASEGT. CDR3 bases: TGTGCCAGCAGTGACCAGGGGGTATGGGGCTACACCTTC. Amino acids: CASSDQGVWGYTF.

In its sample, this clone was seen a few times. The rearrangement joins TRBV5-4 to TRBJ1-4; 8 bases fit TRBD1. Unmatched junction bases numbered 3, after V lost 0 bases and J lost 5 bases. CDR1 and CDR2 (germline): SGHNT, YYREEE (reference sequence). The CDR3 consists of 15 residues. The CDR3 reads CASSLGGTGNEKLFF. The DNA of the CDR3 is TGTGCCAGCAGCTTGGGTGGGACAGGCAATGAAAAACTGTTTTTT.

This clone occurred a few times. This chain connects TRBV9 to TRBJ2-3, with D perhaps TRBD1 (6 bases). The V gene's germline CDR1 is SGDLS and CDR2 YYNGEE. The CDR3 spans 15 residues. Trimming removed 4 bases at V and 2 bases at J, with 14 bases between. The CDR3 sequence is CASSTRGTHTDTQYF. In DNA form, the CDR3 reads TGTGCCAGCAGCACCAGGGGCACCCACACAGATACGCAGTATTTT. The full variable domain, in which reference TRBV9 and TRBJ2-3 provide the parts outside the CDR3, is DSGVTQTPKHLITATGQRVTLRCSPRSGDLSVYWYQQSLDQGLQFLIQYYNGEERAKGNILERFSAQQFPDLHSELNLSSLELGDSALYFCASSTRGTHTDTQYFGPGTRLTVL.

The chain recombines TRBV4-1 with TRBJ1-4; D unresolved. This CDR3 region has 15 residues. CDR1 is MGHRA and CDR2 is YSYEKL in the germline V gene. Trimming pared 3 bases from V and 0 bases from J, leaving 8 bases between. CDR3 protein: CASSHPVTTNEKLFF. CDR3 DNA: TGCGCCAGCAGCCATCCAGTTACAACTAATGAAAAACTGTTTTTT.

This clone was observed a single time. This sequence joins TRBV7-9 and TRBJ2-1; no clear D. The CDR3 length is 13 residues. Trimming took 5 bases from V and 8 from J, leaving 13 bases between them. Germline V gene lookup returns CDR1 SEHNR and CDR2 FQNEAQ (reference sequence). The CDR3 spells CASSLLRSDEQFF. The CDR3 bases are TGTGCCAGCAGCCTCCTGCGGAGCGATGAGCAGTTCTTC.

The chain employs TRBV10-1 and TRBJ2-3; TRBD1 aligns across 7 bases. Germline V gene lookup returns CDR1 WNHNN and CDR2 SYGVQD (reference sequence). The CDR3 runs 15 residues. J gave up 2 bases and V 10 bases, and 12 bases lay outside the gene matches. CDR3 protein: CATSAADRYTDTQYF. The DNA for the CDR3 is TGCGCCACATCAGCGGCGGACAGGTACACAGATACGCAGTATTTT.

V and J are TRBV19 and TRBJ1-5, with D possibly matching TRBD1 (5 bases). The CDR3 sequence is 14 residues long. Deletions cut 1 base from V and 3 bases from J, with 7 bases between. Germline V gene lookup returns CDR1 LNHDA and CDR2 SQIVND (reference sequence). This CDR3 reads CASSIGGDNQPQHF. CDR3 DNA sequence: TGTGCCAGTAGTATAGGGGGCGACAATCAGCCCCAGCATTTT.

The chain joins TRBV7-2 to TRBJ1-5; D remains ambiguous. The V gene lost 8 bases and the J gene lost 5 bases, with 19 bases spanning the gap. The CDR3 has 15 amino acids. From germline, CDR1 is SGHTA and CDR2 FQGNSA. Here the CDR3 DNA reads TGTGCCAGCTCCCTGGACGAGGGCCTCCATCAGCCCCAGCATTTT. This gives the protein CASSLDEGLHQPQHF.

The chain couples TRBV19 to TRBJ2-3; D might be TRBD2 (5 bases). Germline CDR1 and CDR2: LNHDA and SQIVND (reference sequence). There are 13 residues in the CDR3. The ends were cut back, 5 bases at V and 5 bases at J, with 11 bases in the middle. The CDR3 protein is CASSPHREDTQYF. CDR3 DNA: TGTGCCAGTAGTCCCCACCGGGAAGATACGCAGTATTTT.

This CDR3 reads CASSQRRVQGRGNEQFF. In DNA form, the CDR3 reads TGTGCCAGCAGCCAACGAAGGGTACAGGGTCGGGGCAATGAGCAGTTCTTC. The chain links TRBV14 to TRBJ2-1, with D possibly being TRBD1 (6 bases). With 2 bases removed from V and 6 bases from J, the gap between germline ends came to 20 bases. Germline assignment: CDR1 SGHDN and CDR2 FVKESK. This CDR3 region has 17 residues.

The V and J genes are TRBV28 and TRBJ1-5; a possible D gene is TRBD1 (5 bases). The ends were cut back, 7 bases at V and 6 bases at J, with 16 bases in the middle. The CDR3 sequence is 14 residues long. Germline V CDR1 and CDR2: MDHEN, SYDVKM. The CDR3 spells CASNSGLGGQPQHF. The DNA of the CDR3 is TGTGCCAGCAACTCGGGCCTCGGGGGTCAGCCCCAGCATTTT.

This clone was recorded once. As DNA, the CDR3 is TGTGCCAGCAGCGCCCCAGGGGGGAATCAGCCCCAGCATTTT. Its protein product is CASSAPGGNQPQHF. The gene calls are TRBV7-6 and TRBJ1-5; TRBD1 matches 7 bases. The V and J ends lost 5 bases and 4 bases, in that order; junction bases with no gene match: 5. There are 14 residues in the CDR3. CDR1 and CDR2 from the germline V gene are SGHVS and FNYEAQ.

CDR3 protein: CASCRWLAGDQETQYF. The CDR3 nucleotides are TGTGCCAGCTGTCGTTGGCTAGCGGGCGACCAAGAGACCCAGTACTTC. The V and J genes are TRBV7-2 and TRBJ2-5, with 8 nucleotides matching TRBD2. After removal of 8 bases from V and 0 bases from J, the junction contained 11 bases not matched to a gene. The CDR3 spans 16 residues. Germline V gene data show CDR1 as SGHTA and CDR2 as FQGNSA. Full variable domain (remainder filled in from reference TRBV7-2 and TRBJ2-5): GAGVSQSPSNKVTEKGKDVELRCDPISGHTALYWYRQSLGQGLEFLIYFQGNSAPDKSGLPSDRFSAERTGGSVSTLTIQRTQQEDSAVYLCASCRWLAGDQETQYFGPGTRLLVL.

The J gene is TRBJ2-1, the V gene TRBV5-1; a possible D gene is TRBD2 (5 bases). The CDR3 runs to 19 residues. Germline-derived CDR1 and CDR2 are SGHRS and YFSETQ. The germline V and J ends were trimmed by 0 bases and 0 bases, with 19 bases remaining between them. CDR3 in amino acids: CASSLGGLGSARSYNEQFF. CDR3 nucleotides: TGCGCCAGCAGCTTGGGGGGTCTGGGGAGCGCCCGCTCCTACAATGAGCAGTTCTTC. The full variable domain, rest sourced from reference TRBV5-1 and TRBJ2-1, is KAGVTQTPRYLIKTRGQQVTLSCSPISGHRSVSWYQQTPGQGLQFLFEYFSETQRNKGNFPGRFSGRQFSNSRSEMNVSTLELGDSALYLCASSLGGLGSARSYNEQFFGPGTRLTVL.

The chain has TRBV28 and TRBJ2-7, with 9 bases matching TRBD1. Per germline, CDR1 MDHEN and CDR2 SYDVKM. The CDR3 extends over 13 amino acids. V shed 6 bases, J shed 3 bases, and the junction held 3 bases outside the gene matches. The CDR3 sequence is CASRGTGLYEQYF. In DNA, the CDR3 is TGTGCCAGCAGGGGGACAGGGCTCTACGAGCAGTACTTC.

The CDR3 sequence is CASIAATSRNTEAFF. The CDR3 DNA sequence: TGTGCCAGCATTGCGGCCACTTCCCGGAACACTGAAGCTTTCTTT. The chain couples TRBV6-1 to TRBJ1-1; D gene uncertain. V was shortened by 7 bases and J by 1 base, with 16 bases between the two germline ends. The CDR3 is 15 amino acids. Looked up from germline, CDR1 is MNHNS and CDR2 is SASEGT.

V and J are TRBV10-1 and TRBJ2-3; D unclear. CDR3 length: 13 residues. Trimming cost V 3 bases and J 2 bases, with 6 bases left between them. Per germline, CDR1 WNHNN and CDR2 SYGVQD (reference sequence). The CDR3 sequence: CASSDRITDTQYF. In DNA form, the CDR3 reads TGCGCCAGCAGTGACAGAATCACAGATACGCAGTATTTT.

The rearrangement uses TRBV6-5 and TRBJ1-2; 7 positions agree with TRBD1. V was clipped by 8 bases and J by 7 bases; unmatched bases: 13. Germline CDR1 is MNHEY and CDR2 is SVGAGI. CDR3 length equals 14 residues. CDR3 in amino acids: CASLRRGGGGGYTF. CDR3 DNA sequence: TGTGCCAGCCTTAGACGAGGAGGGGGCGGTGGCTACACCTTC.

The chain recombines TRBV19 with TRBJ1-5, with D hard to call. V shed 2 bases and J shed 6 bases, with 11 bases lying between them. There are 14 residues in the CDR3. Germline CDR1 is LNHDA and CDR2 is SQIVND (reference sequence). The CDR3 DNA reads TGTGCCAGTAGTATACCGCGGATAGCTCAGCCCCAGCATTTT. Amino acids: CASSIPRIAQPQHF.

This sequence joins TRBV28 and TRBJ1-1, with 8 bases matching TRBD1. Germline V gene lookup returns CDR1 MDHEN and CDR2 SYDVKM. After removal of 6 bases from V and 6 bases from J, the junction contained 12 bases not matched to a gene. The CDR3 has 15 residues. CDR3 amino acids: CASRAPGGVGAEAFF. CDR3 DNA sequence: TGTGCCAGCAGAGCCCCAGGGGGCGTGGGGGCTGAAGCTTTCTTT. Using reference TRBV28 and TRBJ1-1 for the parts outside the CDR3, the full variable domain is DVKVTQSSRYLVKRTGEKVFLECVQDMDHENMFWYRQDPGLGLRLIYFSYDVKMKEKGDIPEGYSVSREKKERFSLILESASTNQTSMYLCASRAPGGVGAEAFFGQGTRLTVV.

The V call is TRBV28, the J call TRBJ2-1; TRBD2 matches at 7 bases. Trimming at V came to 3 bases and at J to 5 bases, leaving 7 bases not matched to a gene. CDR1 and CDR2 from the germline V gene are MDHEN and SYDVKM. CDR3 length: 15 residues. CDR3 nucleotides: TGTGCCAGCAGTTTGGTGCGGGAGTGGAACAATGAGCAGTTCTTC. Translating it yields CASSLVREWNNEQFF.

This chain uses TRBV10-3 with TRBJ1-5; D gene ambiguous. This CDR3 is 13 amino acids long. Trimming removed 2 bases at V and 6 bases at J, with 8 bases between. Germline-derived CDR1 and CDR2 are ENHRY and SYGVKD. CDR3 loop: CAISEDIPQPQHF. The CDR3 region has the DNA TGTGCCATCAGTGAGGACATACCTCAGCCCCAGCATTTT.

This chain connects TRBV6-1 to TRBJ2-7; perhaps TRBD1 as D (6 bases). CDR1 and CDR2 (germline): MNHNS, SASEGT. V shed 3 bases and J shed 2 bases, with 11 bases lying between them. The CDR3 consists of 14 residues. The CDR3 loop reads CASSDRAGAYEQYF. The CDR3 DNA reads TGTGCCAGCAGTGATAGGGCAGGGGCCTACGAGCAGTACTTC.

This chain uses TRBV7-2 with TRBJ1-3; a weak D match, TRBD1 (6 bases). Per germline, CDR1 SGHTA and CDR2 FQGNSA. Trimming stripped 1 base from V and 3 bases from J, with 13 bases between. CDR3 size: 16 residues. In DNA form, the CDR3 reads TGTGCCAGCAGCTTAGTGTCAGGGGCGAATGGAAACACCATATATTTT. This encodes CASSLVSGANGNTIYF.